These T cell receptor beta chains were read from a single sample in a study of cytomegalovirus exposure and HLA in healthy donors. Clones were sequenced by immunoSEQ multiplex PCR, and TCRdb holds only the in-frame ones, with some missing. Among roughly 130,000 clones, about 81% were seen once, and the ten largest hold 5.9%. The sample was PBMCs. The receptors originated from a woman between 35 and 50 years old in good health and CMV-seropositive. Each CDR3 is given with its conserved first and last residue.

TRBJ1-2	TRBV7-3	CASSLQGADPSGYTF
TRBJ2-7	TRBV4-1	CASSQDSATRSYEQYF
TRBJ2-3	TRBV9	CASSVVPSGGDTDTQYF
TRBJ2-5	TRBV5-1	CASSLARETQYF
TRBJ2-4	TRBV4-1	CASSIRGGSAKNIQYF
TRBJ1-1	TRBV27	CASRPGTGHTEAFF
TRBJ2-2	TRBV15	CATSRDQRGSGELFF
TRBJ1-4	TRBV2	CATQTQGREKLFF
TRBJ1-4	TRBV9	CASSVQGTNEKLFF
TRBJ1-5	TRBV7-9	CSSSLAFVGVADQPQHF
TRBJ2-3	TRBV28	CASSRPDSTDTQYF
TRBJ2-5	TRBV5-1	CASSLATAGKGETQYF
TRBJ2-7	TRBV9	CASSSGQGTYEQYF
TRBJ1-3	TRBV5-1	CASSLGGGNTIYF
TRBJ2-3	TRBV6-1	CASSTANTQYF
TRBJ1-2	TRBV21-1	CASSTYRGRQAVWYGYTF
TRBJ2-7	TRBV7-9	CASSDLFQGGPYEQYF
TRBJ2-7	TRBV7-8	CASSFGGSYEQYF
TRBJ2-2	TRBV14	CASSEWTGDTGELFF
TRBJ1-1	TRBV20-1	CSAPGVTEAFF
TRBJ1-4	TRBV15	CATSRVGDRDEKLFF
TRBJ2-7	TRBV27	CASSSTGVEQYF
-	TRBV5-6	CASSLVGRVDEQYF
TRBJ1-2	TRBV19	CASSENGPGAEIYGYTF
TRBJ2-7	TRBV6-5	CASRYGTSGVDEQYF
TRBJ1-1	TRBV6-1	CASSEVQGGNPEAFF
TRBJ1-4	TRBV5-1	CASSLSQGDEKLFF
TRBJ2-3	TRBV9	CASSVEVGYTDTQYF
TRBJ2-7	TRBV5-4	CASSGLATLNQEQYF
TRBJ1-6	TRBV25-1	CASSDSLKSSHNSPLHF
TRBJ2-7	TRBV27	CASSLGLATYEQYF
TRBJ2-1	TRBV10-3	CAISETNRERHNEQFF
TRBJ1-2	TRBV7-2	CASSTVSGWGGYTF
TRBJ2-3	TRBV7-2	CASSRPVTDQRQYF
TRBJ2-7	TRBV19	CASTPGLAVAYEQYF
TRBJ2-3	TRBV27	CASSFRGGSTDTQYF
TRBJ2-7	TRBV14	CASSPSREEQYF
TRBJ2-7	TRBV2	CASLREGFSYEQYF
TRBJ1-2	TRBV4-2	CASSVRRLFYGYTF
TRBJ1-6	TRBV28	CASSLRRGSYNSPLHF
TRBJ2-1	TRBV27	CASSLPPGTSYNEQFF
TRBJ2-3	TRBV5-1	CASRPGLAGEVDTQYF
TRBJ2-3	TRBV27	CASSFPGQGDTQYF
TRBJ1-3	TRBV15	CATSPRGAFSGNTIYF
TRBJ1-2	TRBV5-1	CASSLQGVANYGYTF
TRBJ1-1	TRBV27	CASSRSIGANTEAFF
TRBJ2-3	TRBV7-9	CASSPLNAGASDTQYF
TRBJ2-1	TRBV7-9	CASRGQGDEQFF
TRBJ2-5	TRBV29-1	CSIRTAWEQYF
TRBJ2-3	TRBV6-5	CASSYSRFIDTQYF
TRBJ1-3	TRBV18	CASSPIRQSHSGNTIYF
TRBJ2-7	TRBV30	CAWRVGTAYEQYF
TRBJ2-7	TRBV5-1	CASSLAGGMGEQYF
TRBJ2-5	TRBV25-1	CASSALRDYQETQYF
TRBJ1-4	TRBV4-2	CASSQVGISEKLFF
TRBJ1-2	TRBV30	CAWRTGANYGYTF
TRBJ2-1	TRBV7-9	CASSVGDGGHWEQFF
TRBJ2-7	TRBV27	CASSSTGTLTYEQYF
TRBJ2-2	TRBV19	CASSLRSPLLFF
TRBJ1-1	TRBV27	CASRLWQGTEAFF